The 16 T cell receptor beta chains in this list originate from one sample, sequenced in a study of T cells in localized non-small cell lung cancer. Libraries were prepared by immunoSEQ multiplex PCR; TCRdb keeps only in-frame clonotypes and omits some of them. The sample gives approximately 52,000 clones, 75% to 90% of which show up once; about a sixth is in the top ten. This material consisted of peripheral blood, taken before any cancer treatment. The receptor source for this set is a male donor older than 55 with stage III squamous cell lung carcinoma.

This clone was observed once. The chain recombines TRBV2 with TRBJ1-4; 11 bases line up with TRBD1. The CDR3 totals 16 residues. After removal of 8 bases from V and 3 bases from J, the junction contained 8 bases not matched to a gene. Germline CDR1 and CDR2: SNHLY and FYNNEI. The CDR3 is CASSDRGLLANEKLFF. CDR3 sequence (DNA): TGTGCCAGCTCGGACAGGGGGCTTTTGGCTAATGAAAAACTGTTTTTT.

This chain joins TRBV19 and TRBJ2-6; no clear D. CDR1 LNHDA and CDR2 SQIVND come from the germline V gene (reference sequence). The ends were cut back, 1 base at V and 4 bases at J, with 2 bases in the middle. The CDR3 extends over 13 amino acids. In nucleotides, the CDR3 is TGTGCCAGTAGTATAGGCGGGGCCAACGTCCTGACTTTC. This translates into CASSIGGANVLTF. Full variable domain (missing parts from reference TRBV19 and TRBJ2-6): DGGITQSPKYLFRKEGQNVTLSCEQNLNHDAMYWYRQDPGQGLRLIYYSQIVNDFQKGDIAEGYSVSREKKESFPLTVTSAQKNPTAFYLCASSIGGANVLTFGAGSRLTVL.

The V and J genes are TRBV2 and TRBJ1-1, with D perhaps matching TRBD1 (6 bases). The V end was cut by 8 bases, the J end by 0 bases, with 16 bases between. The CDR3 runs 15 residues. Germline CDR1 SNHLY, CDR2 FYNNEI. CDR3 DNA sequence: TGTGCCAGCTCAAACCAGGGGTCTATGAACACTGAAGCTTTCTTT. Translation gives CASSNQGSMNTEAFF.

The chain carries TRBV18 and TRBJ2-7, with 7 bases matching TRBD2. From germline, CDR1 is KGHSH and CDR2 LQKENI. Germline trimming cut 3 bases from V and 3 bases from J; bases unmatched to any gene: 11. CDR3 length: 16 amino acids. The CDR3 protein is CASSPDSAGAYYEQYF. DNA of the CDR3: TGTGCCAGCTCACCCGATTCGGCGGGAGCATACTACGAGCAGTACTTC. Combining the CDR3 with reference TRBV18 and TRBJ2-7 gives the whole variable domain NAGVMQNPRHLVRRRGQEARLRCSPMKGHSHVYWYRQLPEEGLKFMVYLQKENIIDESGMPKERFSAEFPKEGPSILRIQQVVRGDSAAYFCASSPDSAGAYYEQYFGPGTRLTVT.

The chain carries TRBV7-7 and TRBJ2-1; 15 bases are shared with TRBD2. Germline loops: CDR1 SSHAT, CDR2 FNYEAQ (reference sequence). The CDR3 sequence is 15 residues long. V lost 5 bases to trimming and J lost 8 bases; unmatched junction nucleotides: 4. This chain's CDR3 is CASSLGTSGGYEQFF. In DNA, the CDR3 is TGTGCCAGCAGCCTCGGGACTAGCGGGGGGTATGAGCAGTTCTTC.

The V gene is TRBV19, the J gene TRBJ2-4, with 10 nucleotides matching TRBD1. CDR1 and CDR2 (germline): LNHDA, SQIVND (reference sequence). With 0 bases clipped from V and 1 base from J, the junction kept 12 bases outside the gene matches. The CDR3 spans 20 residues. The CDR3 spells CASSIEGSATGQGAKNIQYF. The CDR3 DNA follows: TGTGCCAGTAGTATAGAGGGGTCGGCGACGGGACAGGGGGCCAAAAACATTCAGTACTTC. The full variable domain, its missing parts supplied by reference TRBV19 and TRBJ2-4, is DGGITQSPKYLFRKEGQNVTLSCEQNLNHDAMYWYRQDPGQGLRLIYYSQIVNDFQKGDIAEGYSVSREKKESFPLTVTSAQKNPTAFYLCASSIEGSATGQGAKNIQYFGAGTRLSVL.

The chain recombines TRBV7-8 with TRBJ1-5, with 10 bases that match TRBD1. Germline V lookup: CDR1 SGHVS, CDR2 FQNEAQ. This CDR3 has 16 amino acids. J was trimmed by 2 bases and V by 5 bases; bases with no gene match: 6. CDR3 sequence (DNA): TGTGCCAGCAGCACTGACAGGGGGCTTGGCAATCAGCCCCAGCATTTT. Its protein is CASSTDRGLGNQPQHF.

This chain joins TRBV11-1 and TRBJ2-5; 11 bases line up with TRBD1. The CDR3 is made up of 15 amino acids. With V trimmed by 3 bases and J by 5 bases, 5 bases remained unmatched. The germline gives CDR1 SGHAT, CDR2 FQDESV (reference sequence). The CDR3 sequence is CASSFWTGGRETQYF. In nucleotides, the CDR3 is TGTGCCAGCAGCTTTTGGACAGGGGGCAGGGAGACCCAGTACTTC.

This chain joins TRBV12-5 and TRBJ1-6, with D unclear. The CDR3 is made up of 19 amino acids. The V and J ends lost 5 bases and 4 bases respectively, with 24 bases between them. The germline gives CDR1 LGHNT, CDR2 FRNRAP. In nucleotides, the CDR3 is TGTGCTAGTGGTCCCCGCCAGGAGGCCTCATCACATTATAATTCACCCCTCCACTTT. Translation gives CASGPRQEASSHYNSPLHF.

Only a few counts were recorded for this clone. CDR3 nucleotide sequence: TGTGCCAGCAGTCTGAGCCCCTCCAACTATGGCTACACCTTC. Protein product: CASSLSPSNYGYTF. This sequence joins TRBV27 and TRBJ1-2; no definite D call. Looked up from germline, CDR1 is MNHEY and CDR2 is SMNVEV (reference sequence). This CDR3 has 14 amino acids. With 5 bases removed from V and 2 bases from J, the gap between germline ends came to 12 bases.

The chain recombines TRBV6-6 with TRBJ1-2; tentative D call: TRBD1 (5 bases). Germline loops: CDR1 MNHNY, CDR2 SVGAGI (reference sequence). The CDR3 covers 12 residues. V lost 10 bases, J lost 8 bases, and 17 bases lay in between. The CDR3 region is CATWPGVEGYTF. DNA of the CDR3: TGTGCCACCTGGCCGGGGGTGGAGGGCTACACCTTC.

The rearrangement links TRBV2 to TRBJ1-1; maybe TRBD1 (6 bases). The CDR3 is made up of 12 amino acids. Germline V gene lookup returns CDR1 SNHLY and CDR2 FYNNEI. Trimming pared 9 bases from V and 3 bases from J, leaving 11 bases between. CDR3: CARAGDHTEAFF. As DNA, the CDR3 is TGTGCCAGGGCAGGGGATCACACTGAAGCTTTCTTT.

J is TRBJ2-1 and V is TRBV6-4; D is perhaps TRBD2 (6 bases). The CDR3 extends over 15 amino acids. The germline CDR1 and CDR2 sequences are MRHNA and SNTAGT. Trimming pared 4 bases from V and 7 bases from J, leaving 17 bases between. The DNA for the CDR3 is TGTGCCAGCAGTGTTTCTACGGGAGTCTCAAATGAGCAGTTCTTC. Translating it yields CASSVSTGVSNEQFF.

This clone was counted a single time. This rearrangement joins TRBV5-4 to TRBJ2-1, with 8 bases aligning to TRBD2. The CDR3 totals 15 residues. Trimming removed 2 bases from V and 0 bases from J; junction bases left unmatched: 1. CDR1 is SGHNT, CDR2 YYREEE, per germline (reference sequence). Here the CDR3 DNA reads TGTGCCAGCAGCTTAGGGACTAGCTCCTACAATGAGCAGTTCTTC. This codes for CASSLGTSSYNEQFF.

V gene TRBV30 combines with J gene TRBJ1-3, with 8 bases matching TRBD1. The trim removed 3 bases at V and 8 bases at J, leaving 9 bases unmatched. This CDR3 has 14 residues. The germline gives CDR1 GTSNPN, CDR2 SVGIG (reference sequence). This CDR3 reads CAWSDHGQGDTIYF. CDR3 coding DNA: TGTGCCTGGAGCGACCACGGACAGGGAGACACCATATATTTT.

The rearrangement joins TRBV4-3 to TRBJ2-3; 14 nucleotides match TRBD2. Looked up from germline, CDR1 is LGHNA and CDR2 is YSLEER. The length of the CDR3 is 21 residues. The trim removed 4 bases at V and 0 bases at J, leaving 15 bases unmatched. The CDR3 reads CASSRFIGLAGGLTSTDTQYF. CDR3 DNA: TGCGCCAGCAGCCGATTCATCGGACTAGCGGGGGGACTGACTAGCACAGATACGCAGTATTTT.